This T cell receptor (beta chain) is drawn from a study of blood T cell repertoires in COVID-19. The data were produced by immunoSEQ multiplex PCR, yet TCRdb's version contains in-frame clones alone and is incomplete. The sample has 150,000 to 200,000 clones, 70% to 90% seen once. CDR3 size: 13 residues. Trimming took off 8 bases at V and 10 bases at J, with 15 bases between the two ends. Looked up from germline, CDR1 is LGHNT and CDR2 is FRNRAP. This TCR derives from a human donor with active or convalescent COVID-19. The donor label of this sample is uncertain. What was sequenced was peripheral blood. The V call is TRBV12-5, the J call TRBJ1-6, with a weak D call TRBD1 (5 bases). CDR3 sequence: CASSPGVGSPLHF. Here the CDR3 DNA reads TGTGCTAGTAGCCCGGGGGTAGGGTCACCCCTCCACTTT.